The clone carrying this T cell receptor (beta chain) was counted between two and nine times. Antigen specificity is unknown. The entry originates in a study of human T cells and chemical hapten exposure. Study overall: Predominantly women, the patients had alopecia areata, totalis or universalis. Among samples, TCR yields varied mainly because of small differences in pooled library volume.

Time point indicated: pre-sensitization, week 0. Treatment meaning: therapeutic diphenylcyclopropenone sensitization with weekly scalp DPC. The library tagged each cDNA molecule with unique molecular identifiers. TCRdb fed the RACE reads into MiXCR, producing one record per CDR3 protein. This sample carries 280,000 or so distinct CDR3 sequences, 7.5% to 8% of them seen once, and the ten largest clones take approximately 1.2%. Study-wide points: Expanded TCR counts at PT1 were positively correlated with the patch test score.

The TCR was taken from a man in his late teens or twenties with alopecia areata. Some clones in this sample may be carry-over from other donors' samples. Sample: whole blood, taken in connection with sensitization to the hapten diphenylcyclopropenone (DPC).

CDR3 sequence: CASSQSRDSFSYGYTF. CDR3 sequence (DNA): TGTGCCAGCAGCCAGAGCAGGGACAGCTTTTCTTATGGCTACACCTTC. J is TRBJ1-2 and V is TRBV4-2, with TRBD1 identical over 7 bases. After removal of 3 bases from V and 5 bases from J, the junction contained 12 bases not matched to a gene. Germline-derived CDR1 and CDR2 are LGHNA and YNFKEQ. CDR3 length equals 16 residues.